The clone carrying this T cell receptor (beta chain) showed up just once. Germline loops: CDR1 LGHDT, CDR2 YNNKEL (reference sequence). The trim removed 1 base at V and 6 bases at J, leaving 10 bases unmatched. The CDR3 spans 16 residues. This entry comes from a study of blood T cells in healthy people across ages. Alongside a J-beta primer mix, a sample-barcoded 5' primer served in a second PCR lasting roughly 7 to 12 cycles. TCRdb re-called the 5' RACE reads through MiXCR, storing one row per CDR3 protein. The table records around 2 million distinct CDR3 sequences, about two fifths of them present only once.

This clonotype was obtained from a human donor in good health. The chain has TRBV3-1 and TRBJ2-7; 9 nucleotides match TRBD1. The sequenced material came from blood. CDR3 sequence reads: CASSQVGTGSIIEQYF. The CDR3 nucleotides are TGTGCCAGCAGCCAAGTGGGGACAGGGTCCATAATCGAGCAGTACTTC.